This TCR beta chain was captured by sequencing in a study of glioma-infiltrating T cells. Study-wide results and limits: Tissue and blood shared very few CDR3 sequences.

In its sample, this clonotype was seen many times. Its antigen is unknown. The iRepertoire nested amplicon-rescue multiplex PCR amplified TCR alpha and beta CDR3s from RNA. One-step reverse transcription and amplification started from approximately 100-400 ng of tissue mRNA or PBMC total RNA. TCRdb re-derived calls from the multiplex PCR reads in MiXCR, one entry per CDR3 protein. The data contain some 40,000 distinct CDR3 sequences, about a fifth of them singletons. Deletions cut 6 bases from V and 1 base from J, with 12 bases between. The CDR3 sequence is 14 residues long. The material sequenced was glioma tissue, nonneoplastic brain tissue, or PBMCs (not recorded which). The source of this sequence is a human donor with low-grade glioma or glioblastoma, undergoing nonglioma brain surgery, or in good health (not recorded which). The chain uses TRBV12-3 or TRBV12-4 and TRBJ1-1, with D possibly matching TRBD1 (5 bases). In DNA, the CDR3 is TGTGCCAGCAGACAGGTCGCGGGGAACACTGAAGCTTTCTTT. Amino acids: CASRQVAGNTEAFF.